Each of the 25 T cell receptor beta chains below was sequenced from the same sample in a study of blood T cell repertoires in COVID-19. Assay: immunoSEQ multiplex PCR; the TCRdb copy retains only in-frame clones and omits some. Of 70,000 to 90,000 clones in the sample, roughly 86% were seen once. The specimen sequenced was peripheral blood. The receptors come from a man aged 50-59 years with active COVID-19.

The chain employs TRBV24-1 and TRBJ1-2; 7 bases map to TRBD1. V lost 4 bases to trimming and J lost 3 bases; unmatched junction nucleotides: 7. This CDR3 has 15 residues. The germline CDR1 and CDR2 sequences are KGHDR and SFDVKD. Written as DNA, the CDR3 is TGTGCCACCAGTGACCCAGGGGGTATAGACTATGGCTACACCTTC. Protein product: CATSDPGGIDYGYTF.

V usage is TRBV6-5 and J usage is TRBJ2-2; D remains ambiguous. Trimming cost V 2 bases and J 3 bases, with 4 bases left between them. Germline lookup yields CDR1 MNHEY and CDR2 SVGAGI. This CDR3 region has 13 residues. CDR3 DNA sequence: TGTGCCAGCAGTTACGACTACACCGGGGAGCTGTTTTTT. Its protein is CASSYDYTGELFF.

V gene TRBV24-1 combines with J gene TRBJ1-2, with D unclear. Germline V gene lookup returns CDR1 KGHDR and CDR2 SFDVKD. The V and J ends lost 1 base and 4 bases respectively, with 6 bases between them. CDR3 length: 13 amino acids. CDR3 sequence (DNA): TGTGCCACCAGTGATTTAAACAGCTATGGCTACACCTTC. Translation: CATSDLNSYGYTF.

This chain joins TRBV5-6 and TRBJ1-2; possible D gene TRBD1, 5 bases. The CDR3 is made up of 11 amino acids. Trimming shortened V by 4 bases and J by 6 bases, and 7 bases separated the two germline ends. Germline V gene data show CDR1 as SGHDT and CDR2 as YYEEEE. This CDR3 is CASSVGDGYTF. The CDR3, as DNA: TGTGCCAGCAGCGTAGGGGATGGCTACACCTTC.

The chain couples TRBV12-5 to TRBJ1-5, with 10 bases matching TRBD1. V gave up 9 bases and J gave up 0 bases; unmatched junction bases: 14. Germline assignment: CDR1 LGHNT and CDR2 FRNRAP. The CDR3 extends over 18 amino acids. The CDR3 reads CARGGRDRGFYSNQPQHF. The CDR3 bases are TGTGCTAGGGGAGGCCGGGACAGGGGATTTTATAGCAATCAGCCCCAGCATTTT.

This chain connects TRBV10-3 to TRBJ2-7, with 9 bases matching TRBD2. Germline V lookup: CDR1 ENHRY, CDR2 SYGVKD. CDR3 length: 14 amino acids. V shed 5 bases, J shed 6 bases, and the junction held 8 bases outside the gene matches. This CDR3 is CAISIAGEASEQYF. In DNA form, the CDR3 reads TGTGCCATCAGTATAGCGGGAGAGGCGTCCGAGCAGTACTTC.

The rearrangement uses TRBV7-9 and TRBJ2-7; 8 nucleotides agree with TRBD1. V trimming: 2 bases; J trimming: 7 bases; junction bases outside the gene matches: 10. CDR3 length: 15 amino acids. Germline V CDR1 and CDR2: SEHNR, FQNEAQ (reference sequence). The CDR3 DNA follows: TGTGCCAGCAGCTTAATAGGCAGGGGGCCGCAAGAGCAGTACTTC. Translated, it gives CASSLIGRGPQEQYF.

This clone is a singleton in its sample. V usage is TRBV19 and J usage is TRBJ2-6, with TRBD2 matching 7 bases. The CDR3 consists of 17 residues. V shed 7 bases, J shed 0 bases, and the junction held 9 bases outside the gene matches. Germline CDR1 is LNHDA and CDR2 is SQIVND (reference sequence). The CDR3 DNA reads as TGTGCCAGTACCCCGGGGGGATCTGGCTCTGGGGCCAACGTCCTGACTTTC. Encoded protein: CASTPGGSGSGANVLTF. The variable domain in full, with the rest retrieved from reference TRBV19 and TRBJ2-6, is DGGITQSPKYLFRKEGQNVTLSCEQNLNHDAMYWYRQDPGQGLRLIYYSQIVNDFQKGDIAEGYSVSREKKESFPLTVTSAQKNPTAFYLCASTPGGSGSGANVLTFGAGSRLTVL.

The chain carries TRBV4-2 and TRBJ2-1; a possible D gene is TRBD2 (6 bases). The V gene's germline CDR1 is LGHNA and CDR2 YNFKEQ. The V end was cut by 1 base, the J end by 4 bases, with 20 bases between. This CDR3 contains 18 residues. CDR3 protein: CASSQAWAAGGLYNEQFF. DNA for the CDR3: TGTGCCAGCAGCCAAGCTTGGGCAGCGGGCGGCCTATACAATGAGCAGTTCTTC.

The table lists this clone with a count of one. The chain employs TRBV28 and TRBJ1-5, with D maybe TRBD1 (6 bases). V was shortened by 6 bases and J by 9 bases, with 21 bases between the two germline ends. This CDR3 spans 15 amino acids. In germline, CDR1 is MDHEN, CDR2 SYDVKM. The CDR3 bases are TGTGCCAGCAGGATCCCACAGGGAAGTAATGGGCCCCAGCATTTT. Translation: CASRIPQGSNGPQHF.

The chain couples TRBV7-8 to TRBJ2-2; D is uncertain. The CDR3 length is 15 residues. Deletions cut 1 base from V and 1 base from J, with 7 bases between. Germline V lookup: CDR1 SGHVS, CDR2 FQNEAQ. The CDR3 region has the DNA TGTGCCAGCAGCTTAGAATGGCAGAACACCGGGGAGCTGTTTTTT. Its translation is CASSLEWQNTGELFF. Complete variable domain (other parts from reference TRBV7-8 and TRBJ2-2): GAGVSQSPRYKVAKRGQDVALRCDPISGHVSLFWYQQALGQGPEFLTYFQNEAQLDKSGLPSDRFFAERPEGSVSTLKIQRTQQEDSAVYLCASSLEWQNTGELFFGEGSRLTVL.

The rearrangement joins TRBV14 to TRBJ2-7; 8 bases are shared with TRBD1. The V and J ends lost 5 bases and 5 bases, in that order; junction bases with no gene match: 8. The CDR3 covers 14 residues. From germline, CDR1 is SGHDN and CDR2 FVKESK. CDR3 region: CASSFRTGYHEQYF. CDR3 DNA: TGTGCCAGCAGCTTTAGGACAGGGTACCACGAGCAGTACTTC.

This clone was picked up a small number of times. V is TRBV19 and J is TRBJ2-7; the D gene is possibly TRBD1 (5 bases). The V and J ends lost 7 bases and 2 bases respectively, with 15 bases between them. CDR1 LNHDA and CDR2 SQIVND come from the germline V gene (reference sequence). The CDR3 totals 14 residues. CDR3 bases: TGTGCCAGTACCGCGACAGCGTCCCCCTACGAGCAGTACTTC. It yields the protein CASTATASPYEQYF.

The chain employs TRBV6-5 and TRBJ2-7; no firm D call. V lost 6 bases to trimming and J lost 4 bases, with 16 bases between them. The CDR3 has 14 residues. CDR1 and CDR2 from the germline V gene are MNHEY and SVGAGI. CDR3 region: CASSPRWQAYEQYF. CDR3 bases: TGTGCCAGCAGCCCCCGGTGGCAGGCGTACGAGCAGTACTTC.

The CDR3 DNA follows: TGTGCCAGCAGCGCAGGACAGGGTCCCTACGAGCAGTACTTC. Translating gives CASSAGQGPYEQYF. The V and J genes are TRBV9 and TRBJ2-7, with 8 bases that match TRBD1. Losses at the gene ends were 3 bases for V and 2 bases for J; bases not matched to a gene: 4. Germline V gene lookup returns CDR1 SGDLS and CDR2 YYNGEE. This CDR3 has 14 amino acids.

There are a few counts of this clone. The chain couples TRBV6-4 to TRBJ2-3, with 8 bases fitting TRBD2. Trimming took 3 bases from V and 1 from J; bases not matched to a gene: 0. Germline CDR1 and CDR2: MRHNA and SNTAGT. This CDR3 spans 14 amino acids. The CDR3 nucleotides are TGTGCCAGCAGTGAGCGGGGGGGCACAGATACGCAGTATTTT. It is translated as CASSERGGTDTQYF.

This clone was found many times. This chain connects TRBV27 to TRBJ2-7; the D is unclear. Trimming took off 7 bases at V and 6 bases at J, with 16 bases between the two ends. Germline CDR1 MNHEY, CDR2 SMNVEV (reference sequence). The CDR3 extends over 13 amino acids. The CDR3 bases are TGTGCCAGCAAACTGCGCGGTGGTTCCGAGCAGTACTTC. Translating it yields CASKLRGGSEQYF.

The rearrangement uses TRBV18 and TRBJ1-4, with 9 bases that match TRBD1. Germline V CDR1 and CDR2: KGHSH, LQKENI. The CDR3 sequence is 15 residues long. Trimming at V came to 6 bases and at J to 5 bases, leaving 7 bases not matched to a gene. The CDR3 nucleotides read TGTGCCAGCTCCCTAACCGGGACAGGGAATGAAAAACTGTTTTTT. Translation gives CASSLTGTGNEKLFF.

The chain joins TRBV3-1 (or the pseudogene TRBV3-2) to TRBJ2-3; TRBD2 aligns across 13 bases. The ends lost 4 bases at V and 3 bases at J; junction bases unmatched: 10. Per the germline V gene, CDR1 is LGHDT and CDR2 is YNNKEL (reference sequence). This CDR3 is built from 18 residues. CDR3 in amino acids: CASSLLRTSGSGTDTQYF. The DNA of the CDR3 is TGTGCCAGCAGCCTTCTGAGGACTAGCGGGAGTGGAACAGATACGCAGTATTTT.

The chain carries TRBV5-1 and TRBJ2-7, with 10 bases fitting TRBD2. The CDR3 consists of 16 residues. V was pared by 4 bases and J by 5 bases, with 12 bases of the junction left unmatched. CDR1 SGHRS and CDR2 YFSETQ come from the germline V gene. The CDR3 reads CASSPRGAGGPNEQYF. As DNA, the CDR3 is TGCGCCAGCAGCCCTCGGGGAGCGGGAGGGCCCAACGAGCAGTACTTC. Variable domain in full (rest from reference TRBV5-1 and TRBJ2-7): KAGVTQTPRYLIKTRGQQVTLSCSPISGHRSVSWYQQTPGQGLQFLFEYFSETQRNKGNFPGRFSGRQFSNSRSEMNVSTLELGDSALYLCASSPRGAGGPNEQYFGPGTRLTVT.

The chain combines TRBV3-1 (or the pseudogene TRBV3-2) with TRBJ1-3, with 8 bases that match TRBD1. The CDR3 is 17 residues long. The germline V gene encodes CDR1 LGHDT and CDR2 YNNKEL (reference sequence). V was pared by 4 bases and J by 4 bases, with 12 bases of the junction left unmatched. Here the CDR3 DNA reads TGTGCCAGCAGCCTCGGGACAGGAAAGGGCTCCGGAAACACCATATATTTT. This translates into CASSLGTGKGSGNTIYF.

The chain joins TRBV19 to TRBJ1-5; D remains unclear. There are 13 residues in the CDR3. Germline assignment: CDR1 LNHDA and CDR2 SQIVND (reference sequence). V lost 4 bases and J 4 bases, leaving 8 bases between the germline ends. DNA of the CDR3: TGTGCCAGTAGTACCCCGGGGAATCAGCCCCAGCATTTT. Encoded protein: CASSTPGNQPQHF.

The gene calls are TRBV4-3 and TRBJ2-5, with TRBD2 matching over 9 bases. Germline V CDR1 and CDR2: LGHNA, YSLEER. The CDR3 consists of 17 residues. The V and J ends lost 0 bases and 7 bases, in that order; junction bases with no gene match: 12. Here the CDR3 reads CASSQDILGTSWGTQYF. Here the CDR3 DNA reads TGCGCCAGCAGCCAAGATATCTTGGGGACTAGCTGGGGGACCCAGTACTTC.

The chain couples TRBV4-1 to TRBJ2-7, with 9 positions matching TRBD2. J lost 2 bases, V lost 4 bases, and 6 bases had no gene match. The germline V gene has CDR1 MGHRA and CDR2 YSYEKL. There are 15 residues in the CDR3. CDR3 region: CASSRGTSTTYEQYF. The CDR3 DNA reads TGCGCCAGCAGCCGCGGGACTAGCACCACCTACGAGCAGTACTTC.

This clone appeared a few times. V and J are TRBV7-8 and TRBJ1-5; 7 bases fit TRBD1. This CDR3 is 15 amino acids long. Trimming at V came to 1 base and at J to 7 bases, leaving 7 bases not matched to a gene. The germline V gene has CDR1 SGHVS and CDR2 FQNEAQ. CDR3 region: CASSLDRQGGQPQHF. The DNA for the CDR3 is TGTGCCAGCAGCTTAGACCGACAGGGCGGGCAGCCCCAGCATTTT.